Following are 11 T cell receptor beta chains from one sample sequenced in a study of CD8+ T cells in alopecia areata. Extracted RNA was reverse transcribed into cDNA, the sequencing template. This table comes from immunoSEQ multiplex PCR, and its TCRdb copy is limited to in-frame clones, with some not included. This sample yields some 180,000 clones, of which over 55% are seen a single time; more than 1.5% belongs to the top ten. The sequenced sample was CD4+ T cells sorted from blood, obtained at week 0. The receptor set was obtained from a human donor with alopecia areata.

J is TRBJ1-1 and V is TRBV9; D may be TRBD1 (5 bases). The CDR3 runs 14 residues. The V end lost 0 bases, the J end lost 6 bases, and 12 bases lay between the germline ends. Germline V gives CDR1 SGDLS, CDR2 YYNGEE. In DNA, the CDR3 is TGTGCCAGCAGCGTAGCTACGGGGACCCCTGAAGCTTTCTTT. Its translation: CASSVATGTPEAFF.

This clone occurred many times. The chain recombines TRBV19 with TRBJ2-2; D remains unclear. The CDR3 has 16 amino acids. CDR1 LNHDA and CDR2 SQIVND come from the germline V gene (reference sequence). Trimming shortened V by 3 bases and J by 0 bases, and 11 bases separated the two germline ends. In nucleotides, the CDR3 is TGTGCCAGTAGTATGATCCGGGTTACGAACACCGGGGAGCTGTTTTTT. Its translation: CASSMIRVTNTGELFF.

Notes on this clone: Other DNA sequences in this sample translate to the same CDR3. The chain couples TRBV29-1 to TRBJ1-1; D call uncertain. V shed 1 base and J shed 6 bases, with 6 bases lying between them. Germline values: CDR1 SQVTM, CDR2 ANQGSEA. This CDR3 is 11 amino acids long. The CDR3 loop reads CSVEGTAEAFF. As DNA, the CDR3 is TGCAGCGTTGAAGGGACGGCTGAAGCTTTCTTT.

This clone was seen once. The genes are TRBV20-1 and TRBJ1-4; D is unclear. The germline CDR1 and CDR2 sequences are DFQATT and SNEGSKA (reference sequence). The ends were cut back, 6 bases at V and 14 bases at J, with 16 bases in the middle. CDR3 size: 11 residues. DNA of the CDR3: TGCAGTGCGAGGAAGGACGAACCCCTGTTTTTT. It is translated as CSARKDEPLFF.

The chain is built from TRBV7-2 and TRBJ1-2, with 10 bases fitting TRBD1. The CDR3 extends over 14 amino acids. V trimming: 4 bases; J trimming: 8 bases; junction bases outside the gene matches: 7. The germline gives CDR1 SGHTA, CDR2 FQGNSA. The CDR3: CASSSGDRGWGYTF. As DNA, the CDR3 is TGTGCCAGCAGCTCCGGGGACAGGGGTTGGGGCTACACCTTC.

The CDR3 region has the DNA TGTGCCAGCAGCGACTGGGAGACCCAGTACTTC. Translation: CASSDWETQYF. V and J are TRBV11-2 and TRBJ2-5; D is unresolved. The CDR3 covers 11 residues. Trimming removed 5 bases from V and 5 bases from J, with 6 bases in between. Germline CDR1 and CDR2: SGHAT and FQNNGV.

The J gene is TRBJ1-5, the V gene TRBV19; D unclear. This CDR3 comprises 14 residues. Germline V gene lookup returns CDR1 LNHDA and CDR2 SQIVND (reference sequence). V lost 7 bases and J 0 bases, leaving 10 bases between the germline ends. The chain's CDR3 is CASMAGYSNQPQHF. The CDR3 DNA reads TGTGCCAGTATGGCAGGATATAGCAATCAGCCCCAGCATTTT.

The sample holds a few counts of this clone. The rearrangement joins TRBV7-9 to TRBJ2-3, with 9 positions matching TRBD2. The CDR3 totals 12 residues. CDR1 is SEHNR and CDR2 is FQNEAQ in the germline V gene (reference sequence). CDR3 protein: CAERGGTDTQYF. CDR3 coding DNA: TGTGCGGAGCGGGGGGGCACAGATACGCAGTATTTT.

V usage is TRBV29-1 and J usage is TRBJ1-2, with a possible D match to TRBD1 (6 bases). The V gene's germline CDR1 is SQVTM and CDR2 ANQGSEA. With 7 bases removed from V and 4 bases from J, the gap between germline ends came to 22 bases. The CDR3 has 15 amino acids. The CDR3 DNA sequence: TGCAGCGCTGATGAGGGACTTATAGGGGGCTATGGCTACACCTTC. As protein: CSADEGLIGGYGYTF.

The chain recombines TRBV2 with TRBJ2-3; D is unclear. CDR3 length equals 15 residues. V shed 5 bases and J shed 5 bases, with 17 bases lying between them. Germline V CDR1 and CDR2: SNHLY, FYNNEI. CDR3 nucleotide sequence: TGTGCCAGCAGTTCTCTGGCCCCTGCTAGAGATACGCAGTATTTT. The encoded protein is CASSSLAPARDTQYF.

J is TRBJ1-2 and V is TRBV5-6; TRBD1 might be the D (6 bases). The CDR3 is made up of 15 amino acids. CDR1 is SGHDT, CDR2 YYEEEE, per germline. Trimming left V 0 bases short and J 6 bases short, with 15 bases between. The CDR3 nucleotides read TGTGCCAGCAGCTTGGATGCGGGGGGCTTTCATGGCTACACCTTC. Translated, it gives CASSLDAGGFHGYTF.